This is a list of T cell receptor beta chains from one sample in a study of blood T cell repertoires in COVID-19. Profiled with immunoSEQ multiplex PCR; TCRdb holds only in-frame clones, not every one. Here the sample spans 80,000 to 95,000 clones, around 85% being singletons. Material for sequencing was peripheral blood. These receptor sequences come from a man aged 80 or over with acute or convalescent COVID-19. Both conserved end residues are part of each CDR3. The D gene is left open where the match is weak. Only some rows state a clone size, as once, few, many or a class for expanded clones.

size	J	D	V	CDR3	DNA
once	TRBJ2-6	.	TRBV28	CASSFSANVLTF	TGTGCCAGCAGCTTTTCGGCCAACGTCCTGACTTTC
.	TRBJ2-7	TRBD1	TRBV5-1	CASSFNRGSSEQYF	TGCGCCAGCAGCTTTAACAGGGGTTCGAGCGAGCAGTACTTC
.	TRBJ1-5	TRBD1	TRBV19	CASSVRPGGVSNQPQHF	TGTGCCAGTAGTGTACGCCCAGGGGGTGTGAGCAATCAGCCCCAGCATTTT
.	TRBJ2-3	TRBD2	TRBV24-1	CATKGTSSTDTQYF	TGTGCCACCAAAGGGACTAGCTCCACAGATACGCAGTATTTT
.	TRBJ2-1	TRBD2	TRBV4-2	CASSQELSGRYNEQFF	TGTGCCAGCAGCCAAGAGTTGAGCGGGAGGTACAATGAGCAGTTCTTC
.	TRBJ2-1	TRBD1	TRBV11-1	CASSPGTGGIDEQFF	TGTGCCAGCAGCCCCGGGACAGGGGGCATCGATGAGCAGTTCTTC
.	TRBJ1-1	.	TRBV24-1	CATRETGNTEAFF	TGTGCCACCAGGGAGACAGGGAACACTGAAGCTTTCTTT
.	TRBJ1-1	.	TRBV7-9	CASSSGVVDEAFF	TGTGCCAGCAGCTCAGGGGTTGTGGATGAAGCTTTCTTT
.	TRBJ2-7	.	TRBV18	CASSPPQGSEQYF	TGTGCCAGCTCACCACCTCAGGGATCCGAGCAGTACTTC
.	TRBJ2-1	.	TRBV5-4	CASSLGGSSWRGNEQFF	TGTGCCAGCAGCTTGGGGGGGTCTAGTTGGAGGGGCAATGAGCAGTTCTTC
.	TRBJ2-2	.	TRBV28	CASSLISGELFF	TGTGCCAGCAGTTTAATCTCCGGGGAGCTGTTTTTT
.	TRBJ2-1	TRBD2	TRBV9	CASSDPGLAGNNEQFF	TGTGCCAGCAGCGATCCGGGACTAGCGGGGAACAATGAGCAGTTCTTC
.	TRBJ2-1	TRBD2	TRBV5-1	CASSLGGGPPYNEQFF	TGCGCCAGCAGCTTAGGCGGGGGGCCCCCCTACAATGAGCAGTTCTTC
.	TRBJ2-2	.	TRBV15	CATSRDEFRELFF	TGTGCCACCAGCAGAGATGAGTTCAGGGAGCTGTTTTTT
.	TRBJ2-7	TRBD2	TRBV6-6	CASSYSSGNNEQYF	TGTGCCAGCAGTTACTCGAGCGGGAATAACGAGCAGTACTTC
.	TRBJ2-3	.	TRBV5-5	CASSWEDPWASATDTQYF	TGTGCCAGCAGCTGGGAGGACCCCTGGGCTAGCGCCACAGATACGCAGTATTTT
.	TRBJ2-2	.	TRBV27	CASSLGRGVGNTGELFF	TGTGCCAGCAGTTTGGGCAGGGGGGTAGGTAACACCGGGGAGCTGTTTTTT
.	TRBJ1-2	.	TRBV4-3	CASSNRGSDYGYTF	TGCGCCAGCAGCAATCGAGGATCTGACTATGGCTACACCTTC
.	TRBJ2-5	TRBD2	TRBV3-1/TRBV3-2	CASSQPRTSGKAQLGETQYF	TGTGCCAGCAGCCAACCCCGGACTAGCGGGAAGGCCCAACTTGGGGAGACCCAGTACTTC
once	TRBJ2-3	TRBD2	TRBV3-1/TRBV3-2	CASSQVILAGWTDTQYF	TGTGCCAGCAGCCAAGTAATTCTAGCGGGATGGACAGATACGCAGTATTTT
.	TRBJ2-7	.	TRBV7-8	CASSLVLGSDEQYF	TGTGCCAGCAGCTTAGTTCTAGGATCCGACGAGCAGTACTTC
.	TRBJ2-7	.	TRBV19	CASSIVGGDEQYF	TGTGCCAGTAGTATTGTAGGGGGTGACGAGCAGTACTTC
.	TRBJ1-3	TRBD1	TRBV30	CAWTSDRGRNTIYF	TGTGCCTGGACTTCCGACAGGGGTAGAAACACCATATATTTT
.	TRBJ2-5	TRBD1	TRBV11-2	CASSSRGTGQETQYF	TGTGCCAGCAGCTCCCGGGGGACAGGGCAAGAGACCCAGTACTTC
.	TRBJ2-4	.	TRBV30	CAWSVRGANIQYF	TGTGCCTGGAGTGTACGGGGGGCTAACATTCAGTACTTC
.	TRBJ2-3	TRBD1	TRBV9	CASSVGQGVTDTQYF	TGTGCCAGCAGCGTAGGGCAGGGGGTCACAGATACGCAGTATTTT
.	TRBJ2-5	.	TRBV5-1	CASSFTPQETQYF	TGCGCCAGCAGCTTCACTCCTCAAGAGACCCAGTACTTC
.	TRBJ2-3	.	TRBV13	CASSLYGISTDTQYF	TGTGCCAGCAGCTTATACGGTATTAGCACAGATACGCAGTATTTT
.	TRBJ1-2	.	TRBV19	CASSGTSYGYTF	TGTGCCAGTAGTGGGACAAGCTATGGCTACACCTTC
once	TRBJ2-1	TRBD2	TRBV29-1	CSVDGNPGLAPDEQFF	TGCAGCGTAGACGGAAATCCGGGACTAGCTCCCGATGAGCAGTTCTTC
few	TRBJ1-1	.	TRBV9	CASNRGVGTEAFF	TGTGCCAGCAACCGGGGTGTTGGCACTGAAGCTTTCTTT
.	TRBJ1-6	TRBD1	TRBV5-1	CASSRKSGGSDNSPLHF	TGCGCCAGCAGCAGGAAATCAGGGGGCTCCGATAATTCACCCCTCCACTTT
few	TRBJ1-2	TRBD1	TRBV4-3	CASSQLGTGLYGYTF	TGCGCCAGCAGCCAATTAGGGACAGGGCTTTATGGCTACACCTTC
.	TRBJ2-5	TRBD2	TRBV5-5	CASTMARAGERWETQYF	TGTGCCAGCACCATGGCGCGAGCGGGAGAACGATGGGAGACCCAGTACTTC
.	TRBJ1-5	.	TRBV9	CASSMTHSNQPQHF	TGTGCCAGCAGCATGACTCATAGCAATCAGCCCCAGCATTTT
.	TRBJ2-5	TRBD2	TRBV7-7	CASSLGGSGSATETQYF	TGTGCTAGCAGCTTAGGTGGTAGCGGGAGTGCGACGGAGACCCAGTACTTC
.	TRBJ1-2	TRBD1	TRBV2	CASSGTGPIDTF	TGTGCCAGCAGTGGGACAGGACCTATTGACACCTTC
.	TRBJ2-3	TRBD2	TRBV24-1	CATSESGGGVRSGEVTDTQYF	TGTGCCACCAGTGAAAGCGGGGGCGGGGTCCGGAGCGGGGAGGTCACAGATACGCAGTATTTT
.	TRBJ2-6	TRBD2	TRBV14	CASSQETSGSLSGANVLTF	TGTGCCAGCAGCCAAGAGACTAGCGGGTCCCTCTCGGGGGCCAACGTCCTGACTTTC
.	TRBJ1-5	TRBD1	TRBV5-1	CASSLSGQGPQPQHF	TGCGCCAGCAGCTTGTCGGGACAGGGGCCTCAGCCCCAGCATTTT
.	TRBJ1-3	.	TRBV6-5	CASSLDWTDGLVYF	TGTGCCAGCAGTTTGGACTGGACGGACGGTTTGGTATATTTT
.	TRBJ2-7	.	TRBV6-5	CASSYTGSSYEQYF	TGTGCCAGCAGTTACACCGGGAGCTCCTACGAGCAGTACTTC
.	TRBJ2-3	.	TRBV14	CASSQDIGGSSTDTQYF	TGTGCCAGCAGCCAAGATATCGGCGGCTCTAGCACAGATACGCAGTATTTT
.	TRBJ1-1	.	TRBV11-2	CASSLTAGANTEAFF	TGTGCCAGCAGCTTAACGGCGGGAGCGAACACTGAAGCTTTCTTT
once	TRBJ1-1	TRBD1	TRBV24-1	CATSGAPGTANTEAFF	TGTGCCACCAGTGGGGCTCCCGGGACAGCGAACACTGAAGCTTTCTTT
.	TRBJ2-5	.	TRBV5-1	CASSFQQETQYF	TGCGCCAGCAGCTTTCAGCAAGAGACCCAGTACTTC
.	TRBJ1-1	.	TRBV28	CATLRQNTEAFF	TGTGCCACCCTCAGGCAGAACACTGAAGCTTTCTTT
.	TRBJ2-7	.	TRBV7-2	CASSLAQARLYEQYF	TGTGCCAGCAGCTTAGCGCAGGCCAGACTATACGAGCAGTACTTC
once	TRBJ2-3	TRBD2	TRBV6-2/TRBV6-3	CASSYHISSGKLFFIDTQYF	TGTGCCAGCAGTTATCACATCTCTAGCGGGAAGTTGTTTTTTATAGATACGCAGTATTTT
.	TRBJ2-5	TRBD1	TRBV2	CASRTLGQGDRSAQYF	TGTGCCAGCAGGACTCTCGGACAGGGGGATCGGTCGGCCCAGTACTTC
.	TRBJ2-2	.	TRBV29-1	CSVEAKTGELFF	TGCAGCGTTGAGGCAAAAACCGGGGAGCTGTTTTTT
.	TRBJ2-7	.	TRBV3-1/TRBV3-2	CASSQDLVTYEQYF	TGTGCCAGCAGCCAAGATTTAGTGACCTACGAGCAGTACTTC
.	TRBJ1-4	TRBD1	TRBV6-5	CASSLSRTGPAELFF	TGTGCCAGCAGCTTGTCCAGGACAGGGCCGGCAGAACTGTTTTTT
.	TRBJ1-2	TRBD1	TRBV28	CASRDRVGYTF	TGTGCCAGCAGGGACAGGGTTGGCTACACCTTC
.	TRBJ1-2	TRBD1	TRBV7-3	CASSNTGGVYGYTF	TGTGCCAGCAGCAATACAGGGGGCGTCTATGGCTACACCTTC
.	TRBJ2-7	.	TRBV9	CASSVELSGEQYF	TGTGCCAGCAGCGTAGAATTGAGTGGCGAGCAGTACTTC
.	TRBJ2-1	TRBD1	TRBV5-4	CASSLGGQGFNEQFF	TGTGCCAGCAGCTTGGGGGGACAGGGGTTCAATGAGCAGTTCTTC
.	TRBJ1-5	.	TRBV5-8	CASSFSRINSNQPQHF	TGTGCCAGCAGCTTTTCGCGGATAAATAGCAATCAGCCCCAGCATTTT
few	TRBJ1-2	TRBD1	TRBV27	CASSLGRGQGGYTF	TGTGCCAGCAGTTTAGGCAGGGGGCAAGGCGGCTACACCTTC
.	TRBJ2-7	TRBD1	TRBV15	CATSRDRGGQGYYEQYF	TGTGCCACCAGCAGAGATAGGGGGGGACAGGGGTACTACGAGCAGTACTTC